Detailed here is one T cell receptor (beta chain). The source of the sample is a study of T cell changes during pregnancy in multiple sclerosis. From germline, CDR1 is MDHEN and CDR2 SYDVKM. J gave up 1 base and V 8 bases, and 17 bases lay outside the gene matches. This CDR3 has 18 residues. TCRdb keeps only in-frame clones here, not all; method: immunoSEQ multiplex PCR. The table has about 51,000 clones, 93% seen once. V is TRBV28 and J is TRBJ1-5; TRBD1 matches at 7 bases. The sequence derives from a female donor with multiple sclerosis, enrolled in a pregnancy study. Sequencing used peripheral blood, obtained in the second trimester of pregnancy. The CDR3 DNA reads as TGTGCCAGCTACACATTCCGGGAGAGGGGGCGCAGCAATCAGCCCCAGCATTTT. Translation: CASYTFRERGRSNQPQHF. Drawing the rest from reference TRBV28 and TRBJ1-5, the complete variable domain is DVKVTQSSRYLVKRTGEKVFLECVQDMDHENMFWYRQDPGLGLRLIYFSYDVKMKEKGDIPEGYSVSREKKERFSLILESASTNQTSMYLCASYTFRERGRSNQPQHFGDGTRLSIL.